These 21 T cell receptor beta chains were all obtained from the same sample, sequenced in a study of identical twins. A single record per CDR3 protein comes from TCRdb applying MiXCR to the 5' RACE reads. The sample consists of about 700,000 distinct CDR3 sequences, around 8.3% of them appearing once. This same sample was also taken into another study, of yellow fever vaccine responses in identical twins.

The sample consisted of PBMCs. These TCRs come from a woman younger than 30 in good health.

The V call is TRBV28, the J call TRBJ2-3; TRBD2 agrees at 16 bases. V was clipped by 6 bases and J by 7 bases; unmatched bases: 10. CDR1 and CDR2 from the germline V gene are MDHEN and SYDVKM. The CDR3 runs to 17 residues. CDR3 DNA sequence: TGTGCCAGCAGGGCCCCGGGACTAGCGGGAGGGCCTCATACGCAGTATTTT. Translating gives CASRAPGLAGGPHTQYF.

This clonotype has a count of ten or more. V is TRBV4-1 and J is TRBJ2-5, with D unresolved. V lost 1 base and J 2 bases, leaving 11 bases between the germline ends. Per germline, CDR1 MGHRA and CDR2 YSYEKL. CDR3 size: 15 residues. CDR3 sequence: CASSQVGAAQETQYF. The CDR3 region has the DNA TGCGCCAGCAGCCAAGTAGGAGCAGCACAAGAGACCCAGTACTTC.

The chain is built from TRBV6-2 or TRBV6-3 and TRBJ2-1, with D maybe TRBD2 (6 bases). Germline-derived CDR1 and CDR2 are MNHEY and SVGEGT. Between the trimmed V and J ends, which lost 8 bases and 7 bases, there was a span of 24 bases. The CDR3 totals 16 residues. The CDR3 DNA follows: TGTGCCAGCGGGACTGGGTTGGCGGGAAGGAGAAATGAGCAGTTCTTC. As protein: CASGTGLAGRRNEQFF.

Only a few counts were recorded for this clonotype. The rearrangement links TRBV30 to TRBJ1-2; TRBD1 might be the D (5 bases). The V end lost 5 bases, the J end lost 1 base, and 8 bases lay between the germline ends. The V gene's germline CDR1 is GTSNPN and CDR2 SVGIG (reference sequence). This CDR3 region has 12 residues. The CDR3 loop is CAWSTVNYGYTF. CDR3 in DNA: TGTGCCTGGTCGACAGTTAACTATGGCTACACCTTC. The whole variable domain, filled in from reference TRBV30 and TRBJ1-2, reads SQTIHQWPATLVQPVGSPLSLECTVEGTSNPNLYWYRQAAGRGLQLLFYSVGIGQISSEVPQNLSASRPQDRQFILSSKKLLLSDSGFYLCAWSTVNYGYTFGSGTRLTVV.

This clonotype was seen more than once but under ten times. The chain couples TRBV29-1 to TRBJ2-1, with D perhaps TRBD1 (6 bases). The germline V and J ends were trimmed by 0 bases and 4 bases, with 16 bases remaining between them. CDR1 and CDR2 (germline): SQVTM, ANQGSEA. The CDR3 sequence is 16 residues long. The CDR3 coding sequence is TGCAGCGTTGAAGATCTCATGGGGGCTTCATACAATGAGCAGTTCTTC. It yields the protein CSVEDLMGASYNEQFF.

The chain has TRBV7-9 and TRBJ2-5; D is uncertain. The CDR3 spans 15 residues. The germline V and J ends were trimmed by 5 bases and 4 bases, with 17 bases remaining between them. CDR1 and CDR2 (germline): SEHNR, FQNEAQ (reference sequence). The CDR3 nucleotides read TGTGCCAGCAGCCACCAACTGGAAGGAGTAGAGACCCAGTACTTC. Protein: CASSHQLEGVETQYF.

This clonotype was seen a handful of times. In DNA, the CDR3 is TGTGCCAGCAGCTCTGAGCTGAGGTATTCCTACAATGAGCAGTTCTTC. Translation gives CASSSELRYSYNEQFF. This sequence joins TRBV14 and TRBJ2-1; D call uncertain. Germline loops: CDR1 SGHDN, CDR2 FVKESK. The V gene lost 5 bases and the J gene lost 1 base, with 15 bases spanning the gap. The CDR3 is 16 residues long.

There are a few counts of this clonotype. The chain uses TRBV4-3 and TRBJ1-2, with no clear D. Looked up from germline, CDR1 is LGHNA and CDR2 is YSLEER. CDR3 length: 15 residues. V lost 3 bases to trimming and J lost 3 bases, with 14 bases between them. The CDR3 nucleotides are TGCGCCAGCAGCCAGGGGATGGTGGCAGACTATGGCTACACCTTC. Residues: CASSQGMVADYGYTF.

Only a few counts were recorded for this clonotype. The J gene is TRBJ2-2, the V gene TRBV5-1; 9 bases map to TRBD1. V shed 2 bases, J shed 3 bases, and the junction held 2 bases outside the gene matches. CDR1 is SGHRS and CDR2 is YFSETQ in the germline V gene. The CDR3 loop spans 15 amino acids. The CDR3 DNA is TGCGCCAGCAGCTTCAGGACAGGGGACACCGGGGAGCTGTTTTTT. Amino acids: CASSFRTGDTGELFF.

At least ten counts were recorded for this clonotype. V is TRBV6-1 and J is TRBJ2-2; no clear D gene. Germline V CDR1 and CDR2: MNHNS, SASEGT. The CDR3 totals 14 residues. V lost 7 bases to trimming and J lost 4 bases, with 13 bases between them. The CDR3 nucleotides are TGTGCCAGCACCCCCGTGCCGGGCACCGGGGAGCTGTTTTTT. It yields the protein CASTPVPGTGELFF.

The V and J genes are TRBV7-2 and TRBJ2-1; 10 bases are a match to TRBD2. Germline V gene sequence: CDR1 SGHTA, CDR2 FQGNSA. V shed 7 bases, J shed 8 bases, and the junction held 11 bases outside the gene matches. The CDR3 spans 15 residues. This chain's CDR3 is CASTASGSFRDEQFF. DNA of the CDR3: TGTGCCAGCACCGCTAGCGGGAGTTTCCGGGATGAGCAGTTCTTC.

This clonotype has a count of ten or more. This sequence joins TRBV12-3 or TRBV12-4 and TRBJ2-3; the D gene is possibly TRBD2 (6 bases). V was trimmed by 5 bases and J by 1 base, leaving 13 bases between them. The CDR3 loop spans 15 amino acids. CDR3: CASSGGASGTDTQYF. The CDR3 coding sequence is TGTGCCAGCAGTGGAGGGGCTTCGGGCACAGATACGCAGTATTTT.

This clonotype showed up many times. Germline and junction disagree at one end, which may indicate a read error. The V and J genes are TRBV5-5 and TRBJ2-2; TRBD2 is a possible D gene (5 bases). CDR1 is SGHKS and CDR2 is YYEKEE in the germline V gene (reference sequence). The CDR3 is made up of 16 amino acids. The CDR3 DNA reads TGTGCCAGCAGCTTGGTTCCTAGCTGGAACGCCGGGGAGCTGTTTTTT. Translation gives CASSLVPSWNAGELFF.

This clonotype appeared a few times. CDR3 region: CATSDGELAKNIQYF. CDR3 in DNA: TGTGCCACCAGTGATGGGGAACTAGCCAAAAACATTCAGTACTTC. This sequence joins TRBV24-1 and TRBJ2-4; D ambiguous. The V and J ends lost 3 bases and 0 bases respectively, with 8 bases between them. Germline values: CDR1 KGHDR, CDR2 SFDVKD. This CDR3 spans 15 amino acids.

J is TRBJ2-2 and V is TRBV6-2 or TRBV6-3, with 8 bases aligning to TRBD1. Looked up from germline, CDR1 is MNHEY and CDR2 is SVGEGT. The length of the CDR3 is 17 residues. Trimming took 2 bases from V and 0 from J; bases not matched to a gene: 5. This chain's CDR3 is CASSYELGQANTGELFF. The CDR3 DNA reads as TGTGCCAGCAGTTACGAATTGGGACAGGCGAACACCGGGGAGCTGTTTTTT.

The chain recombines TRBV28 with TRBJ1-5; possible D gene TRBD1, 6 bases. The length of the CDR3 is 17 residues. Deletions cut 5 bases from V and 2 bases from J, with 19 bases between. In germline, CDR1 is MDHEN, CDR2 SYDVKM. This CDR3 is CASSPFGGAGGNQPQHF. The CDR3 DNA reads TGTGCCAGCAGTCCTTTCGGGGGGGCTGGCGGCAATCAGCCCCAGCATTTT.

The chain recombines TRBV27 with TRBJ2-2; 7 bases align to TRBD2. From germline, CDR1 is MNHEY and CDR2 SMNVEV (reference sequence). The CDR3 extends over 12 amino acids. The J segment lost 5 bases and the V segment lost 9 bases, leaving 3 bases of the junction unmatched. The CDR3 sequence: CASFGGTGELFF. CDR3 DNA: TGTGCCAGTTTCGGGGGGACCGGGGAGCTGTTTTTT.

This clonotype was recorded a few times. This chain joins TRBV6-2 or TRBV6-3 and TRBJ2-7, with 7 bases fitting TRBD1. The V gene end was trimmed by 3 bases and the J gene end by 4 bases; junction bases not matched to a gene: 6. Germline V gives CDR1 MNHEY, CDR2 SVGEGT. This CDR3 comprises 14 residues. As DNA, the CDR3 is TGTGCCAGCAGTTATGACAGGGAAGAGTACGAGCAGTACTTC. Its protein product is CASSYDREEYEQYF.

This clonotype was observed a handful of times. The chain recombines TRBV28 with TRBJ2-3; 7 bases agree with TRBD1. The CDR3 runs 20 residues. V shed 5 bases, J shed 0 bases, and the junction held 20 bases outside the gene matches. In germline, CDR1 is MDHEN, CDR2 SYDVKM. The CDR3 sequence is CASSRPRLKTGQASTDTQYF. In DNA form, the CDR3 reads TGTGCCAGCAGTAGGCCCCGGTTGAAAACCGGACAGGCTAGCACAGATACGCAGTATTTT.

This clonotype was recorded a few times. The chain links TRBV20-1 to TRBJ2-3, with 8 nucleotides matching TRBD1. V lost 5 bases to trimming and J lost 1 base; unmatched junction nucleotides: 14. The CDR3 loop spans 17 amino acids. Per the germline V gene, CDR1 is DFQATT and CDR2 is SNEGSKA (reference sequence). CDR3 nucleotides: TGCAGTGCTGTAAGCCCTCAGGGGGCTCACCGCACAGATACGCAGTATTTT. Protein: CSAVSPQGAHRTDTQYF.

This clonotype was seen many times. The CDR3 is CATSLGGTEDTQYF. The CDR3 DNA reads TGTGCCACCAGCCTTGGGGGGACGGAAGATACGCAGTATTTT. V is TRBV24-1 and J is TRBJ2-3, with a weak D call TRBD2 (6 bases). Germline V gene data show CDR1 as KGHDR and CDR2 as SFDVKD. The CDR3 covers 14 residues. The germline V and J ends were trimmed by 7 bases and 5 bases, with 15 bases remaining between them.